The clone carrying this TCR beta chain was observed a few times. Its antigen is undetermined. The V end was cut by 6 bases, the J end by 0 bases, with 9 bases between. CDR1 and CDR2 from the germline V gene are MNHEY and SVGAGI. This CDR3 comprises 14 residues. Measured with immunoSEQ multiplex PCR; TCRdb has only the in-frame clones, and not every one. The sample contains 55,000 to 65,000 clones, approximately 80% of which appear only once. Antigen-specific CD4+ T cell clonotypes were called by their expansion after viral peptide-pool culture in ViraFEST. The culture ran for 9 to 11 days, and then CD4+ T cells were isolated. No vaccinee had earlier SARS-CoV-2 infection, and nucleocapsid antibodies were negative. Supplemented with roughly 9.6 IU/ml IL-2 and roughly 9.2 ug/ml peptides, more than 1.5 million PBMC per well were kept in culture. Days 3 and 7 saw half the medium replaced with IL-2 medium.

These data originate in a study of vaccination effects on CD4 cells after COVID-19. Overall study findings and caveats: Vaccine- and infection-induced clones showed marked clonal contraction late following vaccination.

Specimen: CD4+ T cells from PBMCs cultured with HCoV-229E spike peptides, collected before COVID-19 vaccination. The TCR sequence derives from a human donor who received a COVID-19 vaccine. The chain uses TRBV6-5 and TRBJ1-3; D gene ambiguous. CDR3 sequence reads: CASRPAYSGNTIYF. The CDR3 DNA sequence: TGTGCCAGCAGGCCGGCCTACTCTGGAAACACCATATATTTT.